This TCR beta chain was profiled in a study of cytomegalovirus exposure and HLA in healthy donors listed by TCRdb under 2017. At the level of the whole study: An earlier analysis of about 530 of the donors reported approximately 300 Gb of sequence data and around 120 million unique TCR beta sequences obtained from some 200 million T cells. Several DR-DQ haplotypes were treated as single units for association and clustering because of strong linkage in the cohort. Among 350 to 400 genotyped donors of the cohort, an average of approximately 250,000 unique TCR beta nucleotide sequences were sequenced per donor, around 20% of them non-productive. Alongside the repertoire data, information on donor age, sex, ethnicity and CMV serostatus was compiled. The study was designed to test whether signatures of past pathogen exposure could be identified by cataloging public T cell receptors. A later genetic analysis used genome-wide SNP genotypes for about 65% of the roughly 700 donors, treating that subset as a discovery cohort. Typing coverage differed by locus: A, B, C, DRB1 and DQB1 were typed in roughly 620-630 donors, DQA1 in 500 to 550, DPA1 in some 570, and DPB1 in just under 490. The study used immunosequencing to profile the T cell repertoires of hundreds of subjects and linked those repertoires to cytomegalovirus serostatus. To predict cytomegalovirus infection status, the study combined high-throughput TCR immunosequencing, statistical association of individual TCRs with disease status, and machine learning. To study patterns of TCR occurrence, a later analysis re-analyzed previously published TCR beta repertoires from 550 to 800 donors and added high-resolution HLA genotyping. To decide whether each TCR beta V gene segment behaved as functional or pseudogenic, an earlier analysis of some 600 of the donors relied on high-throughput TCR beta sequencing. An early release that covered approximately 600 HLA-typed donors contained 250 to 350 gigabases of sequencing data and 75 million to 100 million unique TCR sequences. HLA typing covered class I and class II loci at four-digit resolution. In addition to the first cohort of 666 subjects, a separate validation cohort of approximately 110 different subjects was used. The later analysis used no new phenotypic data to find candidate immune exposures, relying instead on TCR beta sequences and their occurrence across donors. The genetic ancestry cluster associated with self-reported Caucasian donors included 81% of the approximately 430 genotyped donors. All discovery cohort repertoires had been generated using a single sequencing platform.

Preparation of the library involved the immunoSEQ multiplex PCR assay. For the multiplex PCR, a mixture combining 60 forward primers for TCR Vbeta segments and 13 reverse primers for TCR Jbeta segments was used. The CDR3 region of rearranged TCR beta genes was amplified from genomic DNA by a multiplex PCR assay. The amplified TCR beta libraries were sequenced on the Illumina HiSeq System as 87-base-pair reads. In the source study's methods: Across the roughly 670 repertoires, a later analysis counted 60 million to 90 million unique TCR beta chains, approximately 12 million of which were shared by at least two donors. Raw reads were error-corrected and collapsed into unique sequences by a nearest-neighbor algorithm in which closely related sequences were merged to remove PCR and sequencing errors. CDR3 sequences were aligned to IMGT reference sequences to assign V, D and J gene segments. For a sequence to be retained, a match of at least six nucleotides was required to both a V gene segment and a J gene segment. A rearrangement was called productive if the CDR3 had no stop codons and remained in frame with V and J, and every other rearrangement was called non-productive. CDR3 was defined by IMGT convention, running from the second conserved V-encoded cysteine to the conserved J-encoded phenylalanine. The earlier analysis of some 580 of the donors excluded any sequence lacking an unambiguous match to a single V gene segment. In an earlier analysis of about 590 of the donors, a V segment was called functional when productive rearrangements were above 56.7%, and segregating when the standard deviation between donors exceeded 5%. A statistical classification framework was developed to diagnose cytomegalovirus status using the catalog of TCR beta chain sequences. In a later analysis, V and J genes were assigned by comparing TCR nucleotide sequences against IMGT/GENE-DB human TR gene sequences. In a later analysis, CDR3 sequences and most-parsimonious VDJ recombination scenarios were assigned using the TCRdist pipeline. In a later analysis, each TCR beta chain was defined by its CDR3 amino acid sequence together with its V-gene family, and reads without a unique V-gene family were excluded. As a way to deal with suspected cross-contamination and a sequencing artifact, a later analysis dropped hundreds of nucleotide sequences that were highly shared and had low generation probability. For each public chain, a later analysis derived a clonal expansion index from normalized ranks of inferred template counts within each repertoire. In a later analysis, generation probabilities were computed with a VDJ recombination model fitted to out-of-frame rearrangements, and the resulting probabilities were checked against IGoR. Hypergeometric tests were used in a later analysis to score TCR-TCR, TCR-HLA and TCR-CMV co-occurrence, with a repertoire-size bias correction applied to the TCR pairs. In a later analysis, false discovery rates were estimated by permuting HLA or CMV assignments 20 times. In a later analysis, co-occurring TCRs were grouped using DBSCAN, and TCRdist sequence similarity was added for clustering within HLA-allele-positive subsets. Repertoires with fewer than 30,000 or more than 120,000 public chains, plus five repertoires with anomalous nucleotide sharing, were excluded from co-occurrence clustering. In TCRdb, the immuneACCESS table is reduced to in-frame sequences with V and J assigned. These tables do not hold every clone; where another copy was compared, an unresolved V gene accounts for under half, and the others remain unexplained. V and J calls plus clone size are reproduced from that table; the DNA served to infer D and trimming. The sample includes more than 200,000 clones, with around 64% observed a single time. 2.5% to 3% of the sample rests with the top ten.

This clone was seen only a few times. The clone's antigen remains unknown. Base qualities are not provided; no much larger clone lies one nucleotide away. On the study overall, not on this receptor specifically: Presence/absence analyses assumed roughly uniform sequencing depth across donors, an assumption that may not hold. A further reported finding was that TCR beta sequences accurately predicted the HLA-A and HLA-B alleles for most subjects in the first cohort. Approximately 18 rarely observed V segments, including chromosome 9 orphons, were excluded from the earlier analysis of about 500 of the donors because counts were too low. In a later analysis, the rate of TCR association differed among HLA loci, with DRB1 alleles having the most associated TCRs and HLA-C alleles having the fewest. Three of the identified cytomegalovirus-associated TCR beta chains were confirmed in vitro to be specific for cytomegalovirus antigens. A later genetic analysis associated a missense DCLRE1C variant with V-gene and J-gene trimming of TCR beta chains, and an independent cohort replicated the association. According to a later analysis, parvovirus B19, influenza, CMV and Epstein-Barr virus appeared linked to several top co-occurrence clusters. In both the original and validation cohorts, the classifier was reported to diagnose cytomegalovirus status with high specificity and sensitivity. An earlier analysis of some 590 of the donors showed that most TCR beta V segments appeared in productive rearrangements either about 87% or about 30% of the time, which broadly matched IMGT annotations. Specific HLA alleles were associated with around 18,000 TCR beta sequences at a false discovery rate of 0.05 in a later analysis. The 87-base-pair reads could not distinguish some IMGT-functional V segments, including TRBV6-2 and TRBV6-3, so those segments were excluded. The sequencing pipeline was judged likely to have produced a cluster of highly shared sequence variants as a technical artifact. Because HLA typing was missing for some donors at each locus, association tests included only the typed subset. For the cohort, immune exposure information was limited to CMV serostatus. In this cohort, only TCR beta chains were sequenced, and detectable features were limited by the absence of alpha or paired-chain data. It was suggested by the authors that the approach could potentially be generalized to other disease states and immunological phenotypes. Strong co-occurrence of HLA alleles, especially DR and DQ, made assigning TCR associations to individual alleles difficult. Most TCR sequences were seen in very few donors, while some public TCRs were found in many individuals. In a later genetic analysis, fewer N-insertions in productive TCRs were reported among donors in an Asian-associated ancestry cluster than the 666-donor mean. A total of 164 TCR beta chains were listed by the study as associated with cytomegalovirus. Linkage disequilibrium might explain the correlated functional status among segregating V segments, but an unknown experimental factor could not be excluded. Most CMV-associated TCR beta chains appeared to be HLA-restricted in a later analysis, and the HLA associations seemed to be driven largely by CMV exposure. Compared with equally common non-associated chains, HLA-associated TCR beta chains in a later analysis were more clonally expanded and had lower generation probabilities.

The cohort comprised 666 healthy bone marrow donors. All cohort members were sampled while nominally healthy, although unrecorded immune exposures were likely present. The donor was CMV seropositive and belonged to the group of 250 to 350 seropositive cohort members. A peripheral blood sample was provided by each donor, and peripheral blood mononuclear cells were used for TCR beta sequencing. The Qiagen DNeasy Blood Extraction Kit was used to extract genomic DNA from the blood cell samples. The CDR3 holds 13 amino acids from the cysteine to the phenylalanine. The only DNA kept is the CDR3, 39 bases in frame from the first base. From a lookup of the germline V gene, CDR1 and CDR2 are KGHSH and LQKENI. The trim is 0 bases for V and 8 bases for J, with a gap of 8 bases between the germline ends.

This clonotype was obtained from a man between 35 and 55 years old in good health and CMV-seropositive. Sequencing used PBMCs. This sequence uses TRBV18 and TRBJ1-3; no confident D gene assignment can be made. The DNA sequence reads TGTGCCAGCTCACCACCAACGAGGGACACCATATATTTT. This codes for CASSPPTRDTIYF.